This entry lists 7 T cell receptor beta chains sequenced from one sample in a study of T cells expressing NK-cell markers. TCRdb reanalyzed the 5' RACE reads and collapses them to one entry per CDR3 protein, without DNA. The table lists about 460,000 distinct CDR3 sequences, with 1.4% in the top ten. Sequencing was done on a sample of blood T cells: a sorted CD56 or NKG2C T cell subset, CD4+ or CD8+ T cells, or bulk PBMC T cells (not recorded which). All receptors come from a woman in her forties or fifties in good health.

The rearrangement joins TRBV6-1 to TRBJ2-2; the D call of TRBD2 rests on TCRdb alone, since no DNA is present to check it. CDR1 is MNHNS, CDR2 SASEGT, per germline. The CDR3 length is 14 residues. CDR3 amino acids: CATLAAGVAGELFF.

The chain links TRBV20-1 to TRBJ2-1; TCRdb's D call of TRBD2 is untestable without DNA. The germline gives CDR1 DFQATT, CDR2 SNEGSKA (reference sequence). The CDR3 extends over 19 amino acids. The CDR3 loop reads CSARLLITGTSGRKDEQFF.

The rearrangement uses TRBV5-1 and TRBJ2-1. The germline gives CDR1 SGHRS, CDR2 YFSETQ. This CDR3 has 15 residues. The CDR3 region is CASSNEGISYNEQFF.

The V call is TRBV5-5, the J call TRBJ2-5; checking the TCRdb D call of TRBD1 is not possible without DNA. Germline V CDR1 and CDR2: SGHKS, YYEKEE (reference sequence). The CDR3 is 16 residues long. CDR3 protein: CASSPRAPTGWETQYF.

The chain couples TRBV4-1 to TRBJ2-1; TCRdb gives TRBD1 as the D gene, but with no DNA this cannot be confirmed. This CDR3 spans 14 amino acids. In germline, CDR1 is MGHRA, CDR2 YSYEKL. The CDR3 reads CASSQILQDNEQFF.

J is TRBJ1-2 and V is TRBV2; TCRdb reports TRBD1, a call that lacks DNA to check it against. The germline V gene encodes CDR1 SNHLY and CDR2 FYNNEI. CDR3 length: 13 residues. This CDR3 is CASTERGSAGYTF.

The gene calls are TRBV6-1 and TRBJ2-2; TCRdb indicates TRBD2, and absent DNA this call remains unverified. The CDR3 runs to 16 residues. The germline V gene encodes CDR1 MNHNS and CDR2 SASEGT. CDR3 loop: CASRLAGRVSTGELFF.